Sequencing of this T cell receptor (beta chain) was carried out in a study of CD8+CD57+ T cells in acquired aplastic anemia. The study, taken as a whole, reports: Between patients and controls, approximately 29 CD8+ CDR3 sequences were found in common.

Patients selected for sequencing had displayed CD8+CD57+ cell expansion by flow cytometry. According to the study, genomic DNA was the template for TCR beta VDJ and CDR3 profiling. Via MiXCR, TCRdb re-called the reads, giving one row per CDR3 protein. The table includes under 350,000 distinct CDR3 sequences, around three fifths detected once. V was cut by 5 bases and J by 6 bases, with 14 bases left in between. CDR1 and CDR2 (germline): SEHNR, FQNEAQ (reference sequence). The CDR3 covers 14 residues. This clonotype has a handful of counts. Its antigen is not known. The receptor was derived from a human donor with aplastic anemia. The sample was sorted CD4+, CD8+, or CD8+CD57+ T cells (not recorded which) from PBMCs. The chain uses TRBV7-9 and TRBJ2-1; D tentatively reads TRBD1 or TRBD2 (5 bases each). The CDR3 coding sequence is TGTGCCAGCAGCCTAGTAACAGGAGGCAATGAGCAGTTCTTC. It encodes CASSLVTGGNEQFF. Filled out from reference TRBV7-9 and TRBJ2-1, the complete variable domain reads DTGVSQNPRHKITKRGQNVTFRCDPISEHNRLYWYRQTLGQGPEFLTYFQNEAQLEKSRLLSDRFSAERPKGSFSTLEIQRTEQGDSAMYLCASSLVTGGNEQFFGPGTRLTVL.